The next 30 T cell receptor beta chains were all read from a single sample in a study of T cells in Graves' hyperthyroidism and ophthalmopathy. The investigators amplified TCR beta CDR3 regions from RNA transcripts. The HTBI set primed first-round TCR CDR3 RT-PCR. Via MiXCR, TCRdb re-called the multiplex PCR reads, giving one row per CDR3 protein. The repertoire holds approximately 480,000 distinct CDR3 sequences, with about a fifth as singletons. Sequenced: blood. These receptors were collected from a young man with Graves' hyperthyroidism.

This clonotype has ten or more counts. V gene TRBV10-3 combines with J gene TRBJ1-2; 10 nucleotides agree with TRBD1. Germline V gene data show CDR1 as ENHRY and CDR2 as SYGVKD. This CDR3 contains 15 residues. With V trimmed by 6 bases and J by 6 bases, 10 bases remained unmatched. The CDR3 is CAISTYRDRGNGYTF. The CDR3 DNA reads TGTGCCATCAGCACCTACCGGGACAGGGGAAATGGCTACACCTTC.

The V call is TRBV6-1, the J call TRBJ1-2, with 8 bases lining up with TRBD1. CDR3 length: 14 amino acids. In germline, CDR1 is MNHNS, CDR2 SASEGT. V dropped 4 bases and J dropped 4; count of bases not matched to a gene: 5. The CDR3, as DNA: TGTGCCAGCAGTGGGCGGGACAGGTCCTATGGCTACACCTTC. Translation: CASSGRDRSYGYTF.

Comments on this clonotype: Being one base from a much bigger clone, this may be a read error. The CDR3 end shows no conserved phenylalanine or tryptophan, and so a read error is likely. J is TRBJ1-2 and V is TRBV27, with TRBD1 identical over 8 bases. Germline lookup yields CDR1 MNHEY and CDR2 SMNVEV (reference sequence). J gave up 4 bases and V 6 bases, and 1 base lay outside the gene matches. CDR3 length: 12 amino acids. CDR3 residues: CASSGTGYGYTY. Here the CDR3 DNA reads TGTGCCAGCAGCGGGACAGGCTATGGCTACACCTAC.

This sequence joins TRBV6-1 and TRBJ2-3; D may correspond to TRBD1 or TRBD2 (6 bases each). In germline, CDR1 is MNHNS, CDR2 SASEGT. V lost 1 base, J lost 6 bases, and 14 bases lay in between. The CDR3 has 15 residues. In nucleotides, the CDR3 is TGTGCCAGCAGTGAAGGAGAGGGGGGCGCCGATACGCAGTATTTT. It yields the protein CASSEGEGGADTQYF.

The sample holds many counts of this clonotype. The junction and the germline gene differ at one end; a read error may be behind it. The genes are TRBV7-9 and TRBJ1-1, with a tentative D call TRBD1 (6 bases). Germline loops: CDR1 SEHNR, CDR2 FQNEAQ (reference sequence). This CDR3 comprises 14 residues. CDR3 protein: CASSPGQMNTEAFF. Written as DNA, the CDR3 is TGCGCCAGCAGCCCTGGACAGATGAACACTGAAGCTTTCTTT.

This clonotype was picked up a small number of times. This chain joins TRBV29-1 and TRBJ2-7; no firm D call. The V end was cut by 1 base, the J end by 3 bases, with 7 bases between. The germline gives CDR1 SQVTM, CDR2 ANQGSEA. The CDR3 consists of 12 residues. CDR3 sequence reads: CSVEGTDYEQYF. The DNA of the CDR3 is TGCAGCGTTGAAGGGACCGACTACGAGCAGTACTTC.

This chain joins TRBV6-1 and TRBJ1-6; no clear D gene. CDR3 length equals 17 residues. In germline, CDR1 is MNHNS, CDR2 SASEGT. The V gene lost 6 bases and the J gene lost 0 bases, with 15 bases spanning the gap. The CDR3 region has the DNA TGTGCCAGCAGCCAACGACGAGGCAGCTCCTATAATTCACCCCTCCACTTT. Translation gives CASSQRRGSSYNSPLHF.

The chain combines TRBV6-1 with TRBJ2-7; the D call may be TRBD1 or TRBD2 (6 bases each). The V end lost 10 bases, the J end lost 3 bases, and 19 bases lay between the germline ends. The CDR3 is 14 residues long. From germline, CDR1 is MNHNS and CDR2 SASEGT. CDR3 amino acids: CATKWGADGYEQYF. The CDR3 DNA is TGTGCCACCAAGTGGGGGGCGGACGGCTACGAGCAGTACTTC.

The rearrangement uses TRBV29-1 and TRBJ2-7; 9 bases align to TRBD1. Germline V gene sequence: CDR1 SQVTM, CDR2 ANQGSEA. J was trimmed by 1 base and V by 4 bases; bases with no gene match: 5. This CDR3 has 14 residues. In nucleotides, the CDR3 is TGCAGCGTTGGGACAGGGGACCAATCCTACGAGCAGTACTTC. As protein: CSVGTGDQSYEQYF.

This clonotype has a count of ten or more. The V and J genes are TRBV19 and TRBJ1-5; D remains unclear. Germline V gene data show CDR1 as LNHDA and CDR2 as SQIVND (reference sequence). V was shortened by 6 bases and J by 0 bases, with 12 bases between the two germline ends. There are 15 residues in the CDR3. The CDR3 protein is CASSLTEYSNQPQHF. DNA for the CDR3: TGTGCCAGTAGCCTAACAGAGTATAGCAATCAGCCCCAGCATTTT.

The V and J genes are TRBV2 and TRBJ2-5; D possibly corresponds to TRBD1 (5 bases). CDR1 SNHLY and CDR2 FYNNEI come from the germline V gene. Trimming pared 4 bases from V and 5 bases from J, leaving 14 bases between. This CDR3 is 14 amino acids long. The CDR3 sequence: CASSVQGNRETQYF. The CDR3, as DNA: TGTGCCAGCAGTGTACAAGGAAACAGGGAGACCCAGTACTTC.

This clonotype was detected many times. V is TRBV12-3 or TRBV12-4 and J is TRBJ2-7, with D perhaps TRBD2 (5 bases). The CDR3 sequence is 14 residues long. Trimming pared 2 bases from V and 2 bases from J, leaving 10 bases between. CDR3 coding DNA: TGTGCCAGCAGTTTACTGAGGGCGGCCTACGAGCAGTACTTC. Protein sequence: CASSLLRAAYEQYF.

This clonotype was counted ten times or more. The junction departs from germline at one end; a sequencing error may be responsible. The chain recombines TRBV7-2 with TRBJ2-2; no definite D call. Per germline, CDR1 SGHTA and CDR2 FQGNSA. The CDR3 has 12 residues. In nucleotides, the CDR3 is TGTGCCAGCAGTGGGAACTCCGGGGAGCTGTTTTTT. This gives the protein CASSGNSGELFF.

CDR3 bases: TGCAGCGTTGAGGGGGGCAGGGGTATGTACGAGCAGTACTTC. This codes for CSVEGGRGMYEQYF. The chain recombines TRBV29-1 with TRBJ2-7; D may be TRBD1 or TRBD2 (6 bases each). This CDR3 has 14 amino acids. Deletions cut 3 bases from V and 4 bases from J, with 16 bases between. The germline CDR1 and CDR2 sequences are SQVTM and ANQGSEA.

The sample holds many counts of this clonotype. CDR3 sequence reads: CASTRKKGDEQYF. The CDR3 bases are TGTGCCAGCACCCGGAAAAAGGGAGATGAGCAGTACTTC. The J gene is TRBJ2-7, the V gene TRBV6-2 or TRBV6-3, with D perhaps matching TRBD2 (5 bases). CDR1 and CDR2 (germline): MNHEY, SVGEGT. V was pared by 7 bases and J by 7 bases, with 17 bases between. The CDR3 covers 13 residues.

In this sample, this clonotype turned up a few times. The chain links TRBV6-1 to TRBJ1-3, with D possibly matching TRBD1 (5 bases). This CDR3 comprises 17 residues. Germline CDR1 and CDR2: MNHNS and SASEGT. Trimming pared 6 bases from V and 0 bases from J, leaving 18 bases between. For the CDR3, the DNA is TGTGCCAGCAGCCGAACCCGGACAACCATCTCTGGAAACACCATATATTTT. As protein: CASSRTRTTISGNTIYF.

The CDR3 DNA reads as TGCGCCAGCAGCCAAAGGGACGGTCAGCCCCAGCATTTT. The encoded protein is CASSQRDGQPQHF. This chain connects TRBV4-1 to TRBJ1-5; perhaps TRBD1 as D (5 bases). The V and J ends lost 2 bases and 6 bases respectively, with 8 bases between them. The germline CDR1 and CDR2 sequences are MGHRA and YSYEKL. The CDR3 consists of 13 residues.

This clonotype was recorded at least ten times. The chain combines TRBV19 with TRBJ1-2; D is unclear. The CDR3 runs 15 residues. V lost 1 base and J lost 8, with 17 bases in between. Per germline, CDR1 LNHDA and CDR2 SQIVND (reference sequence). This CDR3 reads CASSIGGASQIGYTF. The CDR3 DNA is TGTGCCAGTAGTATAGGCGGAGCCAGCCAAATCGGCTACACCTTC. The complete variable domain, with remaining parts taken from reference TRBV19 and TRBJ1-2, reads DGGITQSPKYLFRKEGQNVTLSCEQNLNHDAMYWYRQDPGQGLRLIYYSQIVNDFQKGDIAEGYSVSREKKESFPLTVTSAQKNPTAFYLCASSIGGASQIGYTFGSGTRLTVV.

In this sample, this clonotype turned up many times. The chain carries TRBV9 and TRBJ1-2; D is possibly TRBD1 (6 bases). Germline CDR1 reads SGDLS; CDR2 reads YYNGEE. The CDR3 is made up of 16 amino acids. V gave up 3 bases and J gave up 0 bases, with 15 bases separating them. The CDR3 DNA is TGTGCCAGCAGCGGAGACCGGGACAATTCTAACTATGGCTACACCTTC. This codes for CASSGDRDNSNYGYTF.

This clonotype was seen a few times. This rearrangement joins TRBV12-3 or TRBV12-4 to TRBJ2-5; D is ambiguous. This CDR3 has 13 amino acids. Between the trimmed V and J ends, which lost 2 bases and 2 bases, there was a span of 6 bases. The DNA for the CDR3 is TGTGCCAGCAGTTTAAACCTTCAAGAGACCCAGTACTTC. This gives the protein CASSLNLQETQYF.

This clonotype was seen just once. The gene calls are TRBV6-1 and TRBJ1-2; TRBD1 is a possible D gene (5 bases). Germline V lookup: CDR1 MNHNS, CDR2 SASEGT. Between the trimmed V and J ends, which lost 7 bases and 8 bases, there was a span of 26 bases. This CDR3 has 16 amino acids. Here the CDR3 reads CASTPAGRDYWSGYTF. As DNA, the CDR3 is TGTGCCAGCACGCCCGCGGGACGGGACTATTGGAGCGGCTACACCTTC.

The CDR3 DNA reads as TGTGCCAGCAGTTACCCCCAGGTCATAGGGGGCTACACCTTC. Its translation is CASSYPQVIGGYTF. The chain carries TRBV6-2 or TRBV6-3 and TRBJ1-2; D is ambiguous. Trimming cost V 2 bases and J 8 bases, with 15 bases left between them. This CDR3 is 14 amino acids long. The germline V gene encodes CDR1 MNHEY and CDR2 SVGEGT.

CDR3 in amino acids: CATLGDLSYGYTF. DNA for the CDR3: TGTGCCACTTTGGGAGATCTCAGCTATGGCTACACCTTC. The chain is built from TRBV19 and TRBJ1-2; unclear D gene. This CDR3 is 13 amino acids long. Trimming cost V 10 bases and J 4 bases, with 16 bases left between them. Looked up from germline, CDR1 is LNHDA and CDR2 is SQIVND (reference sequence).

The chain is built from TRBV2 and TRBJ2-7; 12 nucleotides align to TRBD2. V trimming: 10 bases; J trimming: 2 bases; junction bases outside the gene matches: 3. The germline CDR1 and CDR2 sequences are SNHLY and FYNNEI. The CDR3 extends over 13 amino acids. CDR3 nucleotides: TGTGCCATAGCTAGCGGGAGGGCCTACGAGCAGTACTTC. Residues: CAIASGRAYEQYF.

The table lists this clonotype with many counts. The rearrangement joins TRBV12-3 or TRBV12-4 to TRBJ1-5; D uncertain. CDR3 length equals 16 residues. V lost 5 bases and J 0 bases, leaving 14 bases between the germline ends. The CDR3 is CASSPGRHVSNQPQHF. CDR3 nucleotides: TGTGCCAGCAGTCCGGGGAGACACGTTAGCAATCAGCCCCAGCATTTT.

This clonotype has at least ten counts. The chain carries TRBV19 and TRBJ1-3, with a weak D call TRBD1 (6 bases). CDR1 is LNHDA, CDR2 SQIVND, per germline (reference sequence). V was pared by 3 bases and J by 0 bases, with 12 bases between. This CDR3 is 16 amino acids long. For the CDR3, the DNA is TGTGCCAGTAGTATGGGACACCCGATCTCTGGAAACACCATATATTTT. Translation gives CASSMGHPISGNTIYF. The whole variable domain, remainder taken from reference TRBV19 and TRBJ1-3, is DGGITQSPKYLFRKEGQNVTLSCEQNLNHDAMYWYRQDPGQGLRLIYYSQIVNDFQKGDIAEGYSVSREKKESFPLTVTSAQKNPTAFYLCASSMGHPISGNTIYFGEGSWLTVV.

This clonotype has more than one count but fewer than ten. The chain couples TRBV10-1 to TRBJ2-7, with TRBD1 matching 7 bases. This CDR3 comprises 14 residues. Looked up from germline, CDR1 is WNHNN and CDR2 is SYGVQD (reference sequence). V lost 3 bases, J lost 4 bases, and 6 bases stayed unmatched. This CDR3 is CASSDSQGDYEQYF. CDR3 sequence (DNA): TGCGCCAGCAGTGATTCCCAGGGGGATTACGAGCAGTACTTC.

V gene TRBV28 combines with J gene TRBJ2-7; D is undetermined. This CDR3 spans 15 amino acids. V was pared by 6 bases and J by 0 bases, with 15 bases between. CDR1 and CDR2 (germline): MDHEN, SYDVKM. The CDR3 DNA reads as TGTGCCAGCAGGTTTCTGACCTCAAGCTCCTACGAGCAGTACTTC. This translates into CASRFLTSSSYEQYF.

This clonotype showed up just once. The rearrangement links TRBV4-1 to TRBJ1-5; 10 positions agree with TRBD1. With 2 bases clipped from V and 1 base from J, the junction kept 11 bases outside the gene matches. Germline V lookup: CDR1 MGHRA, CDR2 YSYEKL. This CDR3 is 19 amino acids long. The CDR3 here is CASSQPDRGVPLSNQPQHF. The CDR3 bases are TGCGCCAGCAGCCAACCGGACAGGGGGGTTCCTTTGAGCAATCAGCCCCAGCATTTT.

This clonotype was seen only a few times. A clone one base away is much larger, so this may be a read error. The J gene is TRBJ2-7, the V gene TRBV27; D is unresolved. This CDR3 comprises 13 residues. Germline V CDR1 and CDR2: MNHEY, SMNVEV (reference sequence). The CDR3 DNA is TGTGCCTGCAGTTTAACCCCCTTCTACGAGCAGTACTTC. The encoded protein is CACSLTPFYEQYF.